This T cell receptor beta chain was observed in a study of shared T cell receptors in the human thymus. This clone was seen once. TCRdb's copy holds only in-frame clones and misses some; the assay was immunoSEQ multiplex PCR. Of more than 550,000 clones in the sample, about 87% were seen once. These data also featured in a second study, about human thymus T cells. This second study notes: Among the donors, all were healthy Finnish infants having corrective surgery for congenital heart defects. The study used thymus tissue resected during corrective heart surgery. Apparent skewing of V and J gene usage characterized both thymic and blood repertoires.

The TCR originated in a boy under two years old with a congenital heart defect. Sequencing was carried out using thymocytes.

The CDR3 sequence is CASSIEGGGGGELFF. The CDR3 nucleotides read TGTGCCAGTAGTATAGAAGGGGGCGGTGGCGGGGAGCTGTTTTTT. The chain joins TRBV19 to TRBJ2-2, with 7 bases identical to TRBD1. This CDR3 contains 15 residues. Germline V gene sequence: CDR1 LNHDA, CDR2 SQIVND (reference sequence). V shed 0 bases and J 7 bases; nucleotides not matched to a gene: 5. Based on the CDR3 plus reference TRBV19 and TRBJ2-2, the full variable domain is DGGITQSPKYLFRKEGQNVTLSCEQNLNHDAMYWYRQDPGQGLRLIYYSQIVNDFQKGDIAEGYSVSREKKESFPLTVTSAQKNPTAFYLCASSIEGGGGGELFFGEGSRLTVL.